These 29 T cell receptor beta chains were sequenced from one sample in a study of cytomegalovirus exposure and HLA in healthy donors. TCRdb keeps only in-frame clones here, not all; method: immunoSEQ multiplex PCR. Counted here are about 150,000 clones, 80% to 90% occurring once; the ten biggest clones make up more than 20%. Sequenced input: PBMCs. Receptor source: a man in his late teens or twenties in good health and CMV-seropositive.

V and J are TRBV9 and TRBJ1-1; 9 bases match TRBD1. This CDR3 has 16 amino acids. CDR1 and CDR2 (germline): SGDLS, YYNGEE. Trimming removed 0 bases from V and 1 base from J; junction bases left unmatched: 4. CDR3 bases: TGTGCCAGCAGCGTAGCGGGGACAGGGTGGAACACTGAAGCTTTCTTT. Amino acid sequence: CASSVAGTGWNTEAFF.

The chain recombines TRBV7-2 with TRBJ2-5; D unclear. The CDR3 runs 12 residues. Germline lookup yields CDR1 SGHTA and CDR2 FQGNSA. V shed 5 bases and J shed 1 base, with 5 bases lying between them. DNA of the CDR3: TGTGCCAGCAGCCCCGGCCAAGAGACCCAGTACTTC. Protein: CASSPGQETQYF.

The chain uses TRBV4-3 and TRBJ1-4; the D is unclear. The V end lost 4 bases, the J end lost 7 bases, and 13 bases lay between the germline ends. Germline V gene lookup returns CDR1 LGHNA and CDR2 YSLEER. The CDR3 spans 14 residues. The CDR3: CASSPERFAEKLFF. As DNA, the CDR3 is TGCGCCAGCAGCCCAGAGCGGTTCGCTGAAAAACTGTTTTTT.

J is TRBJ2-1 and V is TRBV30, with 11 bases aligning to TRBD2. V lost 3 bases, J lost 13 bases, and 20 bases stayed unmatched. This CDR3 contains 17 residues. From germline, CDR1 is GTSNPN and CDR2 SVGIG (reference sequence). The CDR3 bases are TGTGCCTGGAGCCCACAGCAACCCCGCCTAGCGGGAGGAGAACAGTTCTTC. Its translation: CAWSPQQPRLAGGEQFF.

The chain couples TRBV5-1 to TRBJ2-5; 11 positions agree with TRBD2. The CDR3 has 18 residues. Trimming took 4 bases from V and 5 from J; bases not matched to a gene: 16. Looked up from germline, CDR1 is SGHRS and CDR2 is YFSETQ. The CDR3 spells CASSTQPTTSGSSETQYF. The CDR3 nucleotides are TGCGCCAGCAGCACACAGCCAACCACTAGCGGGAGCTCGGAGACCCAGTACTTC.

This sequence joins TRBV7-2 and TRBJ2-1; 10 bases map to TRBD2. The CDR3 sequence is 18 residues long. The V segment lost 8 bases and the J segment 10 bases; nucleotides outside the gene matches: 23. Looked up from germline, CDR1 is SGHTA and CDR2 is FQGNSA. The CDR3 is CASAGGDLLAGPGREQFF. The DNA of the CDR3 is TGTGCCAGCGCGGGAGGGGACCTACTAGCGGGACCCGGCCGGGAGCAGTTCTTC.

V and J are TRBV6-4 and TRBJ2-6; D might be TRBD1 (6 bases). CDR1 is MRHNA and CDR2 is SNTAGT in the germline V gene. This CDR3 is built from 13 residues. V gave up 9 bases and J gave up 13 bases, with 19 bases separating them. The CDR3 nucleotides read TGTGCCAGGTTGAACATTACCCAGGGGGTCCTGACTTTC. Translating gives CARLNITQGVLTF.

The chain joins TRBV4-3 to TRBJ2-7; perhaps TRBD2 as D (5 bases). The CDR3 consists of 18 residues. V was cut by 0 bases and J by 2 bases, with 20 bases left in between. Germline V lookup: CDR1 LGHNA, CDR2 YSLEER. The CDR3 is CASSQDAPPGLSPYEQYF. CDR3 bases: TGCGCCAGCAGCCAAGACGCCCCCCCCGGACTTAGCCCCTACGAGCAGTACTTC.

The J gene is TRBJ1-4, the V gene TRBV6-5, with D tentatively TRBD1 (6 bases). This CDR3 spans 15 amino acids. The V gene's germline CDR1 is MNHEY and CDR2 SVGAGI. With 6 bases removed from V and 2 bases from J, the gap between germline ends came to 13 bases. The chain's CDR3 is CASRNRVSTNEKLFF. CDR3 in DNA: TGTGCCAGCAGAAACAGGGTTTCCACTAATGAAAAACTGTTTTTT.

The chain employs TRBV6-9 and TRBJ2-3; 8 positions agree with TRBD2. The CDR3 has 16 amino acids. V was clipped by 7 bases and J by 6 bases; unmatched bases: 15. Germline V gene sequence: CDR1 MNHGY, CDR2 SVAAGI. The CDR3 sequence: CASNMVSGEPGDTQYF. The DNA for the CDR3 is TGTGCCAGCAATATGGTTAGCGGGGAGCCGGGGGATACGCAGTATTTT.

This rearrangement joins TRBV6-5 to TRBJ1-2; 7 bases agree with TRBD1. With 8 bases clipped from V and 7 bases from J, the junction kept 7 bases outside the gene matches. The CDR3 length is 12 residues. CDR1 and CDR2 (germline): MNHEY, SVGAGI. Here the CDR3 reads CASAPDRVGYTF. Here the CDR3 DNA reads TGTGCCAGCGCCCCCGACAGGGTTGGCTACACCTTC.

This sequence joins TRBV19 and TRBJ2-1; 11 bases are shared with TRBD2. Germline V lookup: CDR1 LNHDA, CDR2 SQIVND (reference sequence). Germline trimming cut 3 bases from V and 7 bases from J; bases unmatched to any gene: 8. The length of the CDR3 is 16 residues. The CDR3 loop reads CASSMISGRASNEQFF. CDR3 in DNA: TGTGCCAGTAGTATGATTAGCGGGAGGGCCTCAAATGAGCAGTTCTTC.

The CDR3 DNA is TGCAGCGTTGAGGGGAGCAATGAGCAGTTCTTC. It encodes CSVEGSNEQFF. This sequence joins TRBV29-1 and TRBJ2-1; D is perhaps TRBD2 (5 bases). V shed 3 bases and J shed 6 bases, with 6 bases lying between them. The germline CDR1 and CDR2 sequences are SQVTM and ANQGSEA. This CDR3 comprises 11 residues.

The chain joins TRBV5-1 to TRBJ2-7; D is possibly TRBD1 (6 bases). V lost 0 bases to trimming and J lost 4 bases, with 11 bases between them. The germline CDR1 and CDR2 sequences are SGHRS and YFSETQ. This CDR3 has 14 residues. The CDR3, as DNA: TGCGCCAGCAGCTTGGGAACACAGGGATACGAGCAGTACTTC. Protein sequence: CASSLGTQGYEQYF.

The chain recombines TRBV7-2 with TRBJ2-7, with D possibly matching TRBD2 (6 bases). With 3 bases removed from V and 0 bases from J, the gap between germline ends came to 12 bases. Germline V gene sequence: CDR1 SGHTA, CDR2 FQGNSA. The CDR3 has 15 residues. CDR3 in DNA: TGTGCCAGCAGCTTCGGTAGCGGCCACTCCTACGAGCAGTACTTC. Amino acids: CASSFGSGHSYEQYF.

The chain has TRBV7-6 and TRBJ1-1, with D unresolved. This CDR3 region has 13 residues. V was clipped by 4 bases and J by 1 base, with 7 bases between them. Germline V gene data show CDR1 as SGHVS and CDR2 as FNYEAQ. CDR3 region: CASSYERNTEAFF. The DNA of the CDR3 is TGTGCCAGCAGCTACGAGAGGAACACTGAAGCTTTCTTT.

The rearrangement links TRBV9 to TRBJ2-1, with a possible D match to TRBD2 (6 bases). Germline CDR1 reads SGDLS; CDR2 reads YYNGEE. Trimming removed 0 bases at V and 4 bases at J, with 11 bases between. The CDR3 extends over 15 amino acids. CDR3: CASSVEVSGYNEQFF. The CDR3, as DNA: TGTGCCAGCAGCGTAGAGGTTAGCGGATACAATGAGCAGTTCTTC.

The gene calls are TRBV27 and TRBJ2-7; D might be TRBD1 (6 bases). CDR3 length: 14 amino acids. The germline CDR1 and CDR2 sequences are MNHEY and SMNVEV (reference sequence). V lost 5 bases, J lost 7 bases, and 18 bases lay in between. In DNA form, the CDR3 reads TGTGCCAGCAGTCCCGCCGGGACACCCGGGGAGCAGTACTTC. Its protein product is CASSPAGTPGEQYF.

This chain uses TRBV9 with TRBJ2-5; 10 bases agree with TRBD2. The CDR3 runs 15 residues. J lost 5 bases, V lost 1 base, and 5 bases had no gene match. Germline assignment: CDR1 SGDLS and CDR2 YYNGEE. The chain's CDR3 is CASSVFSGGEETQYF. The CDR3 DNA is TGTGCCAGCAGCGTATTCAGCGGGGGGGAGGAGACCCAGTACTTC.

V is TRBV27 and J is TRBJ2-6; D is unresolved. The CDR3 is 15 amino acids. The V gene's germline CDR1 is MNHEY and CDR2 SMNVEV (reference sequence). Trimming shortened V by 5 bases and J by 0 bases, and 8 bases separated the two germline ends. CDR3 DNA sequence: TGTGCCAGCAGTCCTAGATTCTCTGGGGCCAACGTCCTGACTTTC. This codes for CASSPRFSGANVLTF.

V is TRBV4-3 and J is TRBJ2-3, with TRBD2 matching over 9 bases. This CDR3 comprises 16 residues. CDR1 is LGHNA and CDR2 is YSLEER in the germline V gene. V shed 3 bases, J shed 0 bases, and the junction held 4 bases outside the gene matches. In DNA, the CDR3 is TGCGCCAGCAGCCACTCTAGCGGGATTAGCACAGATACGCAGTATTTT. Protein sequence: CASSHSSGISTDTQYF.

The genes are TRBV4-3 and TRBJ2-7, with 10 positions matching TRBD1. CDR1 LGHNA and CDR2 YSLEER come from the germline V gene. The CDR3 is made up of 15 amino acids. With 3 bases clipped from V and 3 bases from J, the junction kept 5 bases outside the gene matches. The CDR3, as DNA: TGCGCCAGCAGCCAGGGGACAGGGGTCAACTACGAGCAGTACTTC. Amino acids: CASSQGTGVNYEQYF.

This clone was seen just once. The identical CDR3 is also encoded by other nucleotide sequences in the sample. The rearrangement joins TRBV6-5 to TRBJ2-7, with 9 bases fitting TRBD2. This CDR3 is 14 amino acids long. The germline V gene encodes CDR1 MNHEY and CDR2 SVGAGI. The J segment lost 3 bases and the V segment lost 3 bases, leaving 3 bases of the junction unmatched. DNA for the CDR3: TGTGCCAGCAGTTATGGACTAGCGAGCTACGAGCAGTACTTC. Its protein is CASSYGLASYEQYF.

The chain combines TRBV4-3 with TRBJ2-5; TRBD1 aligns across 11 bases. This CDR3 comprises 14 residues. Germline CDR1 is LGHNA and CDR2 is YSLEER. J was trimmed by 4 bases and V by 4 bases; bases with no gene match: 2. CDR3 DNA: TGCGCCAGCAGCCGGACAGGGGGCGCAGAGACCCAGTACTTC. As protein: CASSRTGGAETQYF.

The chain recombines TRBV2 with TRBJ2-3; 8 nucleotides agree with TRBD2. Germline lookup yields CDR1 SNHLY and CDR2 FYNNEI. There are 16 residues in the CDR3. Losses at the gene ends were 6 bases for V and 4 bases for J; bases not matched to a gene: 12. The CDR3 sequence: CASRPPAGVAADTQYF. CDR3 DNA: TGTGCCAGCAGACCACCAGCGGGAGTGGCCGCAGATACGCAGTATTTT.

The gene calls are TRBV10-3 and TRBJ2-7, with TRBD2 matching 12 bases. V shed 6 bases and J 7 bases; nucleotides not matched to a gene: 7. CDR3 length: 14 amino acids. Germline V lookup: CDR1 ENHRY, CDR2 SYGVKD. DNA of the CDR3: TGTGCCATCAGCGCTAGCGGGGGGGCTGAAGAGCAGTACTTC. This sequence encodes CAISASGGAEEQYF.

V and J are TRBV19 and TRBJ2-7; 8 nucleotides align to TRBD1. CDR1 and CDR2 (germline): LNHDA, SQIVND (reference sequence). CDR3 length equals 16 residues. The V segment lost 6 bases and the J segment 3 bases; nucleotides outside the gene matches: 13. CDR3 nucleotides: TGTGCCAGTAGCAGGGGGCGGCTAGCAACAGACTACGAGCAGTACTTC. Its protein product is CASSRGRLATDYEQYF.

The chain couples TRBV7-9 to TRBJ2-2, with no clear D. The CDR3 contains 12 residues. Between the trimmed V and J ends, which lost 8 bases and 3 bases, there was a span of 7 bases. Germline loops: CDR1 SEHNR, CDR2 FQNEAQ (reference sequence). In DNA form, the CDR3 reads TGTGCCAGCGGCCCGCACACCGGGGAGCTGTTTTTT. It codes for CASGPHTGELFF.

This clone was detected only a few times. The chain joins TRBV7-9 to TRBJ2-7; 9 bases match TRBD1. From germline, CDR1 is SEHNR and CDR2 FQNEAQ (reference sequence). Trimming at V came to 3 bases and at J to 5 bases, leaving 5 bases not matched to a gene. The length of the CDR3 is 14 residues. The CDR3 sequence: CASSLPGQGNEQYF. As DNA, the CDR3 is TGTGCCAGCAGCTTGCCGGGACAGGGTAACGAGCAGTACTTC.